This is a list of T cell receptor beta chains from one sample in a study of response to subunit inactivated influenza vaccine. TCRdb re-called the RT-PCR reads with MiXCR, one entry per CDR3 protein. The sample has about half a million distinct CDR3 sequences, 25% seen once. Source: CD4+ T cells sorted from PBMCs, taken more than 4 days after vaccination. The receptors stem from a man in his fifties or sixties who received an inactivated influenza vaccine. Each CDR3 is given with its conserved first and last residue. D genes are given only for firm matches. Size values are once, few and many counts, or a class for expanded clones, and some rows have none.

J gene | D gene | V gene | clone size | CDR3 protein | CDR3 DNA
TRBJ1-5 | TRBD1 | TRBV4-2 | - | CASSRGQGRDQPQHF | TGTGCCAGCAGCCGGGGACAGGGGAGGGATCAGCCCCAGCATTTT
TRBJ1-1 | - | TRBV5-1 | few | CASSLVPEANTEAFF | TGCGCCAGCAGCTTGGTTCCCGAGGCCAACACTGAAGCTTTCTTT
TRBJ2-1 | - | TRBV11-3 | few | CASSLHPPGGGTYNEQFF | TGTGCCAGCAGCTTACACCCCCCTGGGGGCGGTACCTACAATGAGCAGTTCTTC
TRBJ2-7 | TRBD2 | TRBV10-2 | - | CASSDPGLAGGNYEQYF | TGCGCCAGCAGTGATCCGGGACTAGCGGGGGGGAACTACGAGCAGTACTTC
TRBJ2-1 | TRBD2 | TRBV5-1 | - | CASRIGLAEVNEQFF | TGCGCCAGCAGGATTGGACTAGCGGAAGTGAATGAGCAGTTCTTC
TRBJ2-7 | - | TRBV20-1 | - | CSASSGSLSYEQYF | TGCAGTGCTAGTTCAGGTAGCCTCTCCTACGAGCAGTACTTC
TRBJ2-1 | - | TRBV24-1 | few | CATSDFSGDEQFF | TGTGCCACCAGTGATTTTAGTGGGGATGAGCAGTTCTTC
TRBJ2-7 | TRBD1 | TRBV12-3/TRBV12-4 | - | CASTSGQGAGEQYF | TGTGCCAGCACCTCGGGACAGGGGGCAGGGGAGCAGTACTTC
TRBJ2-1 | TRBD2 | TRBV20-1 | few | CRVSGSTYNEQFF | TGCAGGGTCAGCGGGAGTACCTACAATGAGCAGTTCTTC
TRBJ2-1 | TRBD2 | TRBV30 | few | CAWSVTSGWSFF | TGTGCCTGGAGTGTTACTAGCGGGTGGTCGTTCTTC
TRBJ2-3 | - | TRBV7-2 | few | CASSFVAQPDTQYF | TGTGCCAGCAGCTTTGTAGCACAACCAGATACGCAGTATTTT
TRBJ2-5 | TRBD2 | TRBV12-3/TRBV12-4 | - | CASGTSETQYF | TGTGCCAGTGGGACTAGTGAGACCCAGTACTTC
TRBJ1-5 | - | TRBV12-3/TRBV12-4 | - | CASSMDYQPQHF | TGTGCCAGCAGCATGGACTATCAGCCCCAGCATTTT
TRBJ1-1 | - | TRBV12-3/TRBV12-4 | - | CASSSQGLNTEAFF | TGTGCCAGCAGCTCACAGGGACTGAACACTGAAGCTTTCTTT
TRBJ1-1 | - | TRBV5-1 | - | CASSLAGGTVNTEAFF | TGCGCCAGCAGCTTGGCCGGCGGGACGGTGAACACTGAAGCTTTCTTT
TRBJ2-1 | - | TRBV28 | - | CASSLLQASYNEQFF | TGTGCCAGCAGTTTACTACAGGCATCCTACAATGAGCAGTTCTTC
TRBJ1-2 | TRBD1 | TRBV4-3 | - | CASSQGQGAEGYTF | TGCGCCAGCAGCCAGGGACAGGGGGCTGAGGGCTACACCTTC
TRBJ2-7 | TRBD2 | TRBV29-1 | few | CSVEGELAGGLYEQYF | TGCAGCGTTGAAGGCGAACTAGCGGGAGGGCTCTACGAGCAGTACTTC
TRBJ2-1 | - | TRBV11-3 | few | CASSLNSGVHNEQFF | TGTGCCAGCAGCTTAAATAGCGGCGTACACAATGAGCAGTTCTTC
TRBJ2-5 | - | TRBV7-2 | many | CASSLAREETQYF | TGTGCCAGCAGCTTAGCCAGGGAAGAGACCCAGTACTTC
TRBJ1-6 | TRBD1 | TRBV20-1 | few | CSARTGSTYNSPLHF | TGCAGTGCTAGGACAGGGAGTACCTATAATTCACCCCTCCACTTT
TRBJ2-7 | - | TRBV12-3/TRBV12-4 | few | CASSSRQGYPFYEQYF | TGTGCCAGCAGTTCGAGGCAAGGGTATCCATTCTACGAGCAGTACTTC
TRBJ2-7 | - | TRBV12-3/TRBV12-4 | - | CASSLEQRDGYEQYF | TGTGCCAGCAGTTTAGAACAGCGAGATGGCTACGAGCAGTACTTC
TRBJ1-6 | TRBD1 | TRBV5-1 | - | CASSLALQGYSPLHF | TGCGCCAGCAGCTTGGCACTACAGGGGTATTCACCCCTCCACTTT
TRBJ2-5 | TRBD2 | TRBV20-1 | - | CSAKLAGVETQYF | TGCAGTGCTAAGCTAGCGGGAGTGGAGACCCAGTACTTC
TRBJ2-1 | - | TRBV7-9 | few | CASSSVMGNEQFF | TGTGCCAGCAGCTCCGTGATGGGGAATGAGCAGTTCTTC
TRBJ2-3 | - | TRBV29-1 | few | CSVEDRSNRDTQYF | TGCAGCGTTGAAGATCGTAGTAACCGAGATACGCAGTATTTT
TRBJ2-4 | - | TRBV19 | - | CASTDLAKNIQYF | TGTGCCAGTACCGACCTAGCCAAAAACATTCAGTACTTC
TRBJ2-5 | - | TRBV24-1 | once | CATSDTQGGSGETQYF | TGTGCCACCAGTGATACCCAGGGGGGGTCTGGGGAGACCCAGTACTTC
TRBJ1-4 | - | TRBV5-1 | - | CASSLEPGEKLFF | TGCGCCAGCAGCTTGGAACCGGGGGAAAAACTGTTTTTT
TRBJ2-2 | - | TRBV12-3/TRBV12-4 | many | CASSLQENTGELFF | TGTGCCAGCAGTTTACAGGAGAACACCGGGGAGCTGTTTTTT
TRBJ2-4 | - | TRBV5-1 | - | CASSFSGKNNIQYF | TGCGCCAGCAGCTTTTCAGGGAAGAACAACATTCAGTACTTC
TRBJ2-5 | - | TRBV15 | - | CATSRDSGETQYF | TGTGCCACCAGCAGAGATAGCGGAGAGACCCAGTACTTC
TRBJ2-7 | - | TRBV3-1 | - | CASSQDRWSYEQYF | TGTGCCAGCAGCCAAGATAGATGGTCCTACGAGCAGTACTTC
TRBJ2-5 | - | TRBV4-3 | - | CASSQDPEETQYF | TGCGCCAGCAGCCAAGACCCGGAAGAGACCCAGTACTTC
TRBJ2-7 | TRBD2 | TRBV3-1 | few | CASSQASSGANYEQYF | TGTGCCAGCAGCCAAGCCTCTAGCGGGGCAAACTACGAGCAGTACTTC
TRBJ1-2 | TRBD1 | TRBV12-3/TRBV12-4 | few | CASSQTGGKSYTF | TGTGCCAGCAGTCAAACAGGGGGAAAGAGCTACACCTTC
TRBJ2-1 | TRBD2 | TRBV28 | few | CASSPGTISNEQFF | TGTGCCAGCAGTCCCGGGACTATAAGCAATGAGCAGTTCTTC
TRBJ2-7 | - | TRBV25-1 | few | CASSGPPTNLGEQYF | TGTGCCAGCAGTGGGCCCCCCACCAACCTGGGGGAGCAGTACTTC
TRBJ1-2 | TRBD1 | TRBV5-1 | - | CASSPGSGQGDYGYTF | TGCGCCAGCAGCCCTGGCTCCGGACAGGGGGACTATGGCTACACCTTC
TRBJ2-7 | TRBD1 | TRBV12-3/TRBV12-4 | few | CASSFGQGRYEQYF | TGTGCCAGCAGTTTTGGACAGGGGCGATACGAGCAGTACTTC